This T cell receptor (beta chain) was identified in a study of radiotherapy plus CTLA-4 blockade in lung cancer. Study background: Disease control was present in roughly 29% of patients, and objective responses in roughly 17%. Study conclusions and caveats: Clones derived from tumor TCRs expanded in blood after radiotherapy plus ipilimumab. Together with interferon-beta, which increased in serum after radiation, early dynamic changes in blood T cell clones were reportedly the best predictors of response.

A note on this clone: The target antigen is unknown.

Repertoires were generated with immunoSEQ multiplex PCR, while TCRdb's copy carries only in-frame clones and drops some. Of over 100,000 clones listed, about 87% are singletons. Ipilimumab-mediated CTLA-4 blockade plus focal radiation was given to patients having chemo-refractory metastatic non-small-cell lung cancer. The CDR3 extends over 18 amino acids. Trimming removed 3 bases from V and 0 bases from J, with 19 bases in between. Germline V gene lookup returns CDR1 SGDLS and CDR2 YYNGEE. The receptor comes from a human donor with non-small cell lung cancer that progressed on radiotherapy plus ipilimumab. This sample comprised peripheral blood, obtained from a patient treated with radiotherapy plus ipilimumab. V usage is TRBV9 and J usage is TRBJ2-1; tentative D call: TRBD2 (5 bases). CDR3 in DNA: TGTGCCAGCAGCGCCAGTACGACGGAACGGGGCTCCTACAATGAGCAGTTCTTC. Translation gives CASSASTTERGSYNEQFF.